This T cell receptor (beta chain) was recovered during a study of Graves' ophthalmopathy and Graves' hyperthyroidism. Study outcomes and limitations: Most expanded clonotypes in thyroid above 0.001 frequency also showed up in blood.

Active ophthalmopathy (CAS at least 3, NOSPECS at least 4), lasting under 3 months. The diagnostic workup employed clinical symptoms, serum thyroxine, TRAb, thyroid ultrasound and orbital computed tomography. Sampling around 10 ml of fresh peripheral blood provided the PBMCs. Worth noting for this clonotype: Its antigen is currently unknown.

CDR3 regions of TCR beta were amplified from RNA transcripts. HTBI primers were used in a first-round RT-PCR, which preceded a second-round multiplex PCR. TCRdb re-derived calls from the multiplex PCR reads in MiXCR, one entry per CDR3 protein. The sample lists a few hundred thousand distinct CDR3 sequences; approximately 20% were seen once. Germline V CDR1 and CDR2: LGHNT, FRNRAP. The CDR3 runs 13 residues. V lost 7 bases and J lost 4, with 13 bases in between. The clonotype was recovered from a woman between 18 and 29 years old with Graves' ophthalmopathy. The chain carries TRBV12-5 and TRBJ2-5, with D possibly matching TRBD1 (5 bases). The sequenced sample was peripheral blood. DNA for the CDR3: TGTGCTAGTGTTCAGGGTACCGGAGAGACCCAGTACTTC. Translating gives CASVQGTGETQYF. The full variable domain, its missing parts supplied by reference TRBV12-5 and TRBJ2-5, is DARVTQTPRHKVTEMGQEVTMRCQPILGHNTVFWYRQTMMQGLELLAYFRNRAPLDDSGMPKDRFSAEMPDATLATLKIQPSEPRDSAVYFCASVQGTGETQYFGPGTRLLVL.